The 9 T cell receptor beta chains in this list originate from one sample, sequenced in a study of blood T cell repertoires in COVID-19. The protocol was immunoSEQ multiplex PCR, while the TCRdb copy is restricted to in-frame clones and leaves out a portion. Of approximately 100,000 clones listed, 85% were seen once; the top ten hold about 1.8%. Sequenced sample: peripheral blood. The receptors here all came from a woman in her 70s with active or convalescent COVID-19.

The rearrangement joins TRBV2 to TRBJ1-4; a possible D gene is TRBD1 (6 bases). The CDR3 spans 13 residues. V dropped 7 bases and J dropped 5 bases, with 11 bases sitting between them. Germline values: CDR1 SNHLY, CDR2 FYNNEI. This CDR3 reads CASMGQGNEKLFF. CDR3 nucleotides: TGTGCCAGCATGGGGCAGGGGAATGAAAAACTGTTTTTT.

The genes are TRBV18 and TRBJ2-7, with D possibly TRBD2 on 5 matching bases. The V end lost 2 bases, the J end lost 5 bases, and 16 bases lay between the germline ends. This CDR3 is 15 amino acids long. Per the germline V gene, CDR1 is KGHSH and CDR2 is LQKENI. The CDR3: CASSPSIGADHEQYF. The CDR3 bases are TGTGCCAGCTCACCATCGATAGGAGCGGACCACGAGCAGTACTTC.

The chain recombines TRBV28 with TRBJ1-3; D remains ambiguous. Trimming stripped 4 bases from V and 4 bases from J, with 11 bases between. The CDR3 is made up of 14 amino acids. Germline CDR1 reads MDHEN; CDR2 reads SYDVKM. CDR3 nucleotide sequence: TGTGCCAGCAGTTATACATCGTCCGGAAACACCATATATTTT. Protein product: CASSYTSSGNTIYF.

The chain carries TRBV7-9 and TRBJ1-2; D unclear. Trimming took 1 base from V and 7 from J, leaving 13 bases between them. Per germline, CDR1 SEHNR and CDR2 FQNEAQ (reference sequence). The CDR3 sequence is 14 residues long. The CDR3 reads CASSLVSSEGGYTF. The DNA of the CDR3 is TGTGCCAGCAGCTTAGTGAGTTCAGAGGGTGGCTACACCTTC.

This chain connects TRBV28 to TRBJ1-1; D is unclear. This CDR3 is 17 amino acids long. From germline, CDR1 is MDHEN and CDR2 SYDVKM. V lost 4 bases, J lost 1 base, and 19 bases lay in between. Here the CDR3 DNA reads TGTGCCAGCAGTTCCCCTCATTTGGTTTTGAGGAACACTGAAGCTTTCTTT. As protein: CASSSPHLVLRNTEAFF.

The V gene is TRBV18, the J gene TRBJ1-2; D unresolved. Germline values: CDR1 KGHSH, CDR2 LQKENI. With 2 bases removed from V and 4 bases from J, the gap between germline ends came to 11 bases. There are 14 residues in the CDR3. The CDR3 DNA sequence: TGTGCCAGCTCACCAAGCGGGGATGGCTATGGCTACACCTTC. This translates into CASSPSGDGYGYTF.

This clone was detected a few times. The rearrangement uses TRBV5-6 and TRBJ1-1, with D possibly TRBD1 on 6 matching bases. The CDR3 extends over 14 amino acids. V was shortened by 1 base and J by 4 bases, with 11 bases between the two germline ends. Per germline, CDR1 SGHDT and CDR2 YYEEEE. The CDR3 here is CASSLYRASTEAFF. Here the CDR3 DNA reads TGTGCCAGCAGCTTGTACAGGGCGAGCACTGAAGCTTTCTTT.

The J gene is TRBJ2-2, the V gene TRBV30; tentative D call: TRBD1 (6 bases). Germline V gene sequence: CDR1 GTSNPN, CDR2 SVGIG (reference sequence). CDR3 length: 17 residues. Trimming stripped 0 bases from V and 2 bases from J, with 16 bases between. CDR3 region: CAWSVDWGRGNTGELFF. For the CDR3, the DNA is TGTGCCTGGAGTGTAGATTGGGGCAGGGGCAACACCGGGGAGCTGTTTTTT.

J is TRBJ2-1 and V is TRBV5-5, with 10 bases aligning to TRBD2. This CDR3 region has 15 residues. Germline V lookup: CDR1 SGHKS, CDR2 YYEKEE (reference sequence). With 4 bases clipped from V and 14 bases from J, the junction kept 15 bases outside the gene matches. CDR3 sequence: CASSMGVDSGRMKFF. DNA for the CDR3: TGTGCCAGCAGCATGGGGGTTGATAGCGGGAGGATGAAGTTCTTC.